The next 23 T cell receptor beta chains were all read from a single sample in a study of blood T cell repertoires in COVID-19. This table comes from immunoSEQ multiplex PCR, and its TCRdb copy is limited to in-frame clones, with some not included. Among about 280,000 clones listed, 88% were seen once. The sample comprised peripheral blood. The receptors were gathered from a man aged 18 to 30 with active or convalescent COVID-19.

This chain's CDR3 is CASSLAQANYEQYF. The CDR3, as DNA: TGTGCCAGCAGCTTAGCCCAAGCCAACTACGAGCAGTACTTC. This rearrangement joins TRBV11-1 to TRBJ2-7; D not resolved. There are 14 residues in the CDR3. V was clipped by 0 bases and J by 3 bases, with 9 bases between them. Per germline, CDR1 SGHAT and CDR2 FQDESV (reference sequence).

The V call is TRBV7-2, the J call TRBJ2-5; possibly TRBD2 for D (6 bases). CDR1 is SGHTA and CDR2 is FQGNSA in the germline V gene. The CDR3 runs to 13 residues. V was trimmed by 8 bases and J by 3 bases, leaving 13 bases between them. This chain's CDR3 is CASGGLGEETQYF. CDR3 nucleotides: TGTGCCAGCGGAGGGTTGGGGGAAGAGACCCAGTACTTC. Drawing the rest from reference TRBV7-2 and TRBJ2-5, the complete variable domain is GAGVSQSPSNKVTEKGKDVELRCDPISGHTALYWYRQSLGQGLEFLIYFQGNSAPDKSGLPSDRFSAERTGGSVSTLTIQRTQQEDSAVYLCASGGLGEETQYFGPGTRLLVL.

This clone showed up just once. The rearrangement uses TRBV25-1 and TRBJ1-1, with D tentatively TRBD1 (6 bases). The CDR3 is made up of 15 amino acids. The V gene lost 6 bases and the J gene lost 0 bases, with 14 bases spanning the gap. The germline CDR1 and CDR2 sequences are MGHDK and SYGVNS. This CDR3 reads CASSRGGSMNTEAFF. The CDR3 coding sequence is TGTGCCAGCAGCAGGGGCGGTTCCATGAACACTGAAGCTTTCTTT.

V and J are TRBV5-1 and TRBJ2-2, with a possible D match to TRBD1 (6 bases). This CDR3 region has 14 residues. Germline V CDR1 and CDR2: SGHRS, YFSETQ. The V end lost 4 bases, the J end lost 6 bases, and 13 bases lay between the germline ends. CDR3 region: CASSRTDPAGELFF. The CDR3 region has the DNA TGCGCCAGCAGCCGGACAGATCCAGCCGGGGAGCTGTTTTTT.

The rearrangement links TRBV2 to TRBJ2-5, with D maybe TRBD2 (5 bases). This CDR3 contains 13 residues. Germline V CDR1 and CDR2: SNHLY, FYNNEI. Trimming took 11 bases from V and 3 from J, leaving 16 bases between them. CDR3 loop: CACQDGVEETQYF. The DNA for the CDR3 is TGTGCCTGCCAAGACGGGGTTGAAGAGACCCAGTACTTC.

The chain uses TRBV27 and TRBJ1-2; D uncertain. Germline CDR1 is MNHEY and CDR2 is SMNVEV (reference sequence). The CDR3 is made up of 16 amino acids. Trimming removed 7 bases at V and 0 bases at J, with 18 bases between. The CDR3 loop reads CASIGVFGGSNYGYTF. The CDR3 DNA sequence: TGTGCCAGCATAGGAGTTTTTGGAGGATCTAACTATGGCTACACCTTC.

This clone occurred a few times. J is TRBJ1-3 and V is TRBV4-1; D is perhaps TRBD1 (6 bases). The CDR3 has 17 amino acids. Trimming shortened V by 4 bases and J by 4 bases, and 20 bases separated the two germline ends. Germline V lookup: CDR1 MGHRA, CDR2 YSYEKL. DNA of the CDR3: TGCGCCAGCAGCCCGACTCCGACAGGCCTGGGAGGAAACACCATATATTTT. As protein: CASSPTPTGLGGNTIYF.

J is TRBJ2-7 and V is TRBV6-5; the match to TRBD2 covers 7 bases. The CDR3 has 16 residues. Trimming took 2 bases from V and 1 from J; bases not matched to a gene: 8. Per germline, CDR1 MNHEY and CDR2 SVGAGI. The CDR3 sequence is CASSYGRGSMSYEQYF. The DNA for the CDR3 is TGTGCCAGCAGTTACGGGCGGGGGTCAATGTCCTACGAGCAGTACTTC.

The CDR3 region is CASSPRDTPPDTQYF. CDR3 sequence (DNA): TGTGCCAGCAGCCCCCGAGACACCCCGCCAGATACGCAGTATTTT. The chain couples TRBV3-1 (or the pseudogene TRBV3-2) to TRBJ2-3; D gene uncertain. The CDR3 is 15 amino acids. Per germline, CDR1 LGHDT and CDR2 YNNKEL (reference sequence). The V gene lost 4 bases and the J gene lost 4 bases, with 15 bases spanning the gap.

J is TRBJ2-5 and V is TRBV27; the match to TRBD2 covers 7 bases. The ends lost 7 bases at V and 5 bases at J; junction bases unmatched: 13. The CDR3 covers 15 residues. The V gene's germline CDR1 is MNHEY and CDR2 SMNVEV (reference sequence). The CDR3 sequence is CASTPRPSGGETQYF. CDR3 in DNA: TGTGCCAGCACCCCGAGGCCTAGCGGTGGGGAGACCCAGTACTTC.

This clone was observed a single time. The CDR3 nucleotides are TGTGCCAGCAGTGAAGGGACAGGGGTTCAGCCCCAGCATTTT. This codes for CASSEGTGVQPQHF. This rearrangement joins TRBV6-1 to TRBJ1-5; 9 nucleotides match TRBD1. The CDR3 has 14 residues. In germline, CDR1 is MNHNS, CDR2 SASEGT. The V gene end was trimmed by 1 base and the J gene end by 6 bases; junction bases not matched to a gene: 1.

The chain is built from TRBV27 and TRBJ2-7; D is unresolved. This CDR3 contains 11 residues. Looked up from germline, CDR1 is MNHEY and CDR2 is SMNVEV (reference sequence). V was cut by 3 bases and J by 6 bases, with 6 bases left in between. The DNA for the CDR3 is TGTGCCAGCAGTTTCGGTAGCGAGCAGTACTTC. Protein sequence: CASSFGSEQYF.

The chain is built from TRBV25-1 and TRBJ2-3; 8 nucleotides line up with TRBD2. Germline-derived CDR1 and CDR2 are MGHDK and SYGVNS. V gave up 10 bases and J gave up 8 bases; unmatched junction bases: 11. The CDR3 has 13 amino acids. The CDR3 reads CATRGGKVGTQYF. The CDR3 DNA follows: TGTGCCACCCGGGGGGGCAAAGTTGGTACGCAGTATTTT.

The V and J genes are TRBV12-3 or TRBV12-4 and TRBJ1-2, with no clear D. V was clipped by 1 base and J by 8 bases, with 8 bases between them. CDR3 length equals 12 residues. The CDR3 DNA reads as TGTGCCAGCAGTTTAGGCAGGAACGGCTACACCTTC. Residues: CASSLGRNGYTF.

V gene TRBV9 combines with J gene TRBJ2-1; D possibly corresponds to TRBD2 (5 bases). In germline, CDR1 is SGDLS, CDR2 YYNGEE. This CDR3 has 16 amino acids. Trimming left V 3 bases short and J 0 bases short, with 13 bases between. CDR3 loop: CASSAPSHSSYNEQFF. Written as DNA, the CDR3 is TGTGCCAGCAGCGCCCCTAGCCACAGCTCCTACAATGAGCAGTTCTTC.

The CDR3 sequence is CASSVGDFYEQYF. In DNA, the CDR3 is TGTGCCAGCAGCGTAGGGGACTTCTACGAGCAGTACTTC. The gene calls are TRBV9 and TRBJ2-7, with D tentatively TRBD2 (6 bases). The CDR3 runs 13 residues. Germline values: CDR1 SGDLS, CDR2 YYNGEE. V was pared by 0 bases and J by 3 bases, with 7 bases between.

This sequence joins TRBV19 and TRBJ1-2, with a weak D call TRBD1 (6 bases). The germline V and J ends were trimmed by 3 bases and 4 bases, with 18 bases remaining between them. Germline V gives CDR1 LNHDA, CDR2 SQIVND (reference sequence). The CDR3 consists of 16 residues. The CDR3 loop is CASSIGGPRLGYGYTF. The CDR3 DNA follows: TGTGCCAGTAGTATCGGGGGGCCTAGACTCGGCTATGGCTACACCTTC.

This clone was seen a handful of times. The V and J genes are TRBV19 and TRBJ1-2, with TRBD1 matching 7 bases. Germline V gene lookup returns CDR1 LNHDA and CDR2 SQIVND (reference sequence). The V gene end was trimmed by 2 bases and the J gene end by 6 bases; junction bases not matched to a gene: 15. The CDR3 runs 17 residues. The CDR3 coding sequence is TGTGCCAGTAGTATATTTTTCGTTTCAGGGGGTTTAAATGGCTACACCTTC. As protein: CASSIFFVSGGLNGYTF.

The V and J genes are TRBV2 and TRBJ2-7; 8 bases line up with TRBD1. V lost 6 bases to trimming and J lost 6 bases; unmatched junction nucleotides: 16. Germline-derived CDR1 and CDR2 are SNHLY and FYNNEI. The CDR3 contains 16 residues. CDR3 residues: CASRIDLTGAVGEQYF. DNA of the CDR3: TGTGCCAGCAGAATAGACCTGACAGGGGCTGTTGGCGAGCAGTACTTC. The full variable domain, its missing parts supplied by reference TRBV2 and TRBJ2-7, is EPEVTQTPSHQVTQMGQEVILRCVPISNHLYFYWYRQILGQKVEFLVSFYNNEISEKSEIFDDQFSVERPDGSNFTLKIRSTKLEDSAMYFCASRIDLTGAVGEQYFGPGTRLTVT.

The rearrangement uses TRBV6-4 and TRBJ2-3; the match to TRBD1 covers 10 bases. Germline V gene data show CDR1 as MRHNA and CDR2 as SNTAGT. The CDR3 is made up of 15 amino acids. Trimming at V came to 3 bases and at J to 4 bases, leaving 4 bases not matched to a gene. The CDR3 sequence: CASSESGTGADTQYF. Here the CDR3 DNA reads TGTGCCAGCAGTGAATCCGGGACAGGGGCAGATACGCAGTATTTT.

The CDR3 bases are TGTGCCAGCAGCGTAGGGAGCGGAACTTACAATGAGCAGTTCTTC. Its protein is CASSVGSGTYNEQFF. V and J are TRBV9 and TRBJ2-1, with D possibly being TRBD2 (5 bases). Trimming stripped 0 bases from V and 4 bases from J, with 11 bases between. The CDR3 is 15 amino acids. Germline V gene sequence: CDR1 SGDLS, CDR2 YYNGEE.

This rearrangement joins TRBV7-2 to TRBJ2-7; 9 bases are shared with TRBD1. Germline lookup yields CDR1 SGHTA and CDR2 FQGNSA. Unmatched junction bases numbered 4, after V lost 5 bases and J lost 2 bases. CDR3 length: 14 amino acids. DNA for the CDR3: TGTGCCAGCAGCCCGGGACAGGGTCCCTACGAGCAGTACTTC. This encodes CASSPGQGPYEQYF.

This chain uses TRBV2 with TRBJ2-7, with 9 bases lining up with TRBD2. Germline V gene sequence: CDR1 SNHLY, CDR2 FYNNEI. CDR3 length: 14 residues. J was trimmed by 6 bases and V by 6 bases; bases with no gene match: 9. CDR3 sequence: CASRSVGTSPEQYF. In DNA form, the CDR3 reads TGTGCCAGCAGGTCAGTAGGGACTAGCCCCGAGCAGTACTTC.